The 9 T cell receptor beta chains given below trace back to one sample, sequenced in a study of blood T cell repertoires in COVID-19. The data were produced by immunoSEQ multiplex PCR, yet TCRdb's version contains in-frame clones alone and is incomplete. The repertoire holds 490,000 or so clones, with approximately 86% as singletons. Sequencing was performed on PBMCs or T cells enriched from blood (not recorded which). The receptor source for this set is a woman aged 60-70 years who had recovered from COVID-19.

The chain couples TRBV7-6 to TRBJ2-1, with TRBD2 matching 8 bases. Germline trimming cut 3 bases from V and 4 bases from J; bases unmatched to any gene: 5. CDR1 and CDR2 (germline): SGHVS, FNYEAQ. This CDR3 is built from 15 residues. The CDR3 sequence: CASSFSSGQYNEQFF. The CDR3 DNA reads as TGTGCCAGCAGCTTCTCTAGCGGGCAGTACAATGAGCAGTTCTTC.

The J gene is TRBJ2-2, the V gene TRBV5-1, with D possibly TRBD2 on 6 matching bases. The CDR3 is 16 amino acids. The V gene lost 3 bases and the J gene lost 1 base, with 13 bases spanning the gap. CDR1 and CDR2 from the germline V gene are SGHRS and YFSETQ. CDR3 region: CASSSDGGKNTGELFF. The CDR3 DNA follows: TGCGCCAGCAGCTCGGATGGGGGGAAGAACACCGGGGAGCTGTTTTTT.

J is TRBJ2-3 and V is TRBV27, with 9 nucleotides matching TRBD1. The CDR3 consists of 17 residues. Germline trimming cut 2 bases from V and 5 bases from J; bases unmatched to any gene: 11. In germline, CDR1 is MNHEY, CDR2 SMNVEV (reference sequence). The CDR3 region is CASSLLRTGVLLDTQYF. The CDR3, as DNA: TGTGCCAGCAGTTTACTGAGGACAGGGGTCCTGTTAGATACGCAGTATTTT.

This clone was detected only once. The chain combines TRBV3-1 (or the pseudogene TRBV3-2) with TRBJ1-1; tentatively, D is TRBD1 (6 bases). The CDR3 has 15 amino acids. V lost 4 bases to trimming and J lost 0 bases, with 12 bases between them. Germline loops: CDR1 LGHDT, CDR2 YNNKEL (reference sequence). DNA for the CDR3: TGTGCCAGCAGCCCCCAAGGACAGCTGAACACTGAAGCTTTCTTT. The encoded protein is CASSPQGQLNTEAFF.

This clone has a single count. The chain links TRBV27 to TRBJ2-7; 8 nucleotides align to TRBD1. The length of the CDR3 is 13 residues. V shed 7 bases, J shed 3 bases, and the junction held 5 bases outside the gene matches. In germline, CDR1 is MNHEY, CDR2 SMNVEV (reference sequence). CDR3 sequence reads: CASKSGTGYEQYF. DNA for the CDR3: TGTGCCAGCAAGTCCGGGACAGGCTACGAGCAGTACTTC.

The chain recombines TRBV7-2 with TRBJ2-2; 8 positions match TRBD2. CDR1 and CDR2 (germline): SGHTA, FQGNSA. CDR3 length: 18 residues. The ends lost 5 bases at V and 6 bases at J; junction bases unmatched: 17. CDR3 loop: CASSRGGTGGAYSGELFF. CDR3 DNA: TGTGCCAGCAGCCGCGGGGGTACCGGGGGGGCCTACTCCGGGGAGCTGTTTTTT.

The chain employs TRBV7-9 and TRBJ2-1; TRBD1 is a possible D gene (6 bases). V was pared by 3 bases and J by 0 bases, with 9 bases between. The CDR3 runs to 15 residues. Per germline, CDR1 SEHNR and CDR2 FQNEAQ (reference sequence). The CDR3 region is CASSFAGVSYNEQFF. DNA of the CDR3: TGTGCCAGCAGCTTTGCAGGGGTCTCCTACAATGAGCAGTTCTTC.

This chain uses TRBV2 with TRBJ1-1; the D gene is possibly TRBD1 (6 bases). The ends were cut back, 6 bases at V and 10 bases at J, with 15 bases in the middle. CDR3 size: 12 residues. In germline, CDR1 is SNHLY, CDR2 FYNNEI. The CDR3 here is CASSIQGWGAFF. The CDR3 DNA reads TGTGCCAGCAGCATACAGGGTTGGGGAGCTTTCTTT.

The V gene is TRBV24-1, the J gene TRBJ2-3; D possibly corresponds to TRBD1 (6 bases). V was clipped by 3 bases and J by 1 base, with 10 bases between them. Looked up from germline, CDR1 is KGHDR and CDR2 is SFDVKD. CDR3 length: 15 residues. DNA of the CDR3: TGTGCCACCAGTGATGGGGGCCTCGGCACAGATACGCAGTATTTT. Its translation: CATSDGGLGTDTQYF.